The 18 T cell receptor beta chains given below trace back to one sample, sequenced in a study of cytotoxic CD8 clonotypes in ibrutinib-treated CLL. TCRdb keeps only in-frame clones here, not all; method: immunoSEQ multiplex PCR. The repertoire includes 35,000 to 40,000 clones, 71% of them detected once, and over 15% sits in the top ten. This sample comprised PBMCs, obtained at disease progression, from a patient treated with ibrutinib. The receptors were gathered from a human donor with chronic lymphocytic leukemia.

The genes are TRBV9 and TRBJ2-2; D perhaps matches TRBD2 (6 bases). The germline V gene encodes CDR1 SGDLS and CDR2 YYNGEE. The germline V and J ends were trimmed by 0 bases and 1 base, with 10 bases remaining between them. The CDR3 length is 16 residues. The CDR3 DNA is TGTGCCAGCAGCGTAGGGGGAGGTCGGAACACCGGGGAGCTGTTTTTT. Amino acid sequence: CASSVGGGRNTGELFF.

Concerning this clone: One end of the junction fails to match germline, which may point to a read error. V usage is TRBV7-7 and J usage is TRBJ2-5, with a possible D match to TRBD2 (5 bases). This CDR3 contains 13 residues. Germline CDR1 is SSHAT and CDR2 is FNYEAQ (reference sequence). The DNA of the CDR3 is TGTGCTAGCAGCGGCTGGTCATCGGAGACCCAGTACTTC. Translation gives CASSGWSSETQYF.

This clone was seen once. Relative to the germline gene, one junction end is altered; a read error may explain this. The CDR3 coding sequence is TGTGCCAGCAGGGAAGCGGGACCCTACGAGCAGTACTTC. Amino acids: CASREAGPYEQYF. The chain combines TRBV2 with TRBJ2-7; TRBD2 matches at 7 bases. Germline loops: CDR1 SNHLY, CDR2 FYNNEI. The length of the CDR3 is 13 residues.

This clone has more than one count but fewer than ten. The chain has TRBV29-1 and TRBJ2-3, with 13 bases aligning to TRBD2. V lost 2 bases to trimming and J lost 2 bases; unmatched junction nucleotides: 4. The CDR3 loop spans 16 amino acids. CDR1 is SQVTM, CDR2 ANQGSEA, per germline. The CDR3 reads CSVEPGTSGTTDTQYF. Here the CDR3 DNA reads TGCAGCGTTGAACCCGGGACTAGCGGGACCACAGATACGCAGTATTTT.

The CDR3 nucleotides are TGTGCCAGTAGTACCTCAGGGACGATGATAGGAAAACTGTTTTTT. Its protein product is CASSTSGTMIGKLFF. The chain couples TRBV19 to TRBJ1-4, with a possible D match to TRBD1 (5 bases). Germline lookup yields CDR1 LNHDA and CDR2 SQIVND (reference sequence). The CDR3 consists of 15 residues. With 4 bases removed from V and 10 bases from J, the gap between germline ends came to 19 bases.

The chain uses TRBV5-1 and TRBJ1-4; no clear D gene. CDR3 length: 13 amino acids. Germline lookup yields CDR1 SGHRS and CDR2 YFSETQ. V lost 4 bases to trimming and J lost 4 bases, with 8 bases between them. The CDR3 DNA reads TGCGCCAGCAGCCGCATGGGTAATGAAAAACTGTTTTTT. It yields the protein CASSRMGNEKLFF. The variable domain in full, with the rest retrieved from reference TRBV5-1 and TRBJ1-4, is KAGVTQTPRYLIKTRGQQVTLSCSPISGHRSVSWYQQTPGQGLQFLFEYFSETQRNKGNFPGRFSGRQFSNSRSEMNVSTLELGDSALYLCASSRMGNEKLFFGSGTQLSVL.

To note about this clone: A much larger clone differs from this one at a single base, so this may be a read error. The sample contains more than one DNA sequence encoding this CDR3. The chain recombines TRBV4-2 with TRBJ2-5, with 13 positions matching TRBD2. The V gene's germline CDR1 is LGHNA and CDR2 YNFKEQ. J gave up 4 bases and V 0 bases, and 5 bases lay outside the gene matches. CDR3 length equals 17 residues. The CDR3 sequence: CASSQERRTSGGETQYF. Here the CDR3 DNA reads TGTGCCAGCAGCCAAGAAAGAAGGACTAGCGGGGGAGAGACCCAGTACTTC.

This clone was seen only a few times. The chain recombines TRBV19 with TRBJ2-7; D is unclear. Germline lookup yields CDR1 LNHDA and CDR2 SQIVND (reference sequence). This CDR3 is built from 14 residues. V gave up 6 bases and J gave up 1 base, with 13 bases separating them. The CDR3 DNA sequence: TGTGCCAGTAGGGTTAGCATAGGGTCCTACGAGCAGTACTTC. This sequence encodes CASRVSIGSYEQYF.

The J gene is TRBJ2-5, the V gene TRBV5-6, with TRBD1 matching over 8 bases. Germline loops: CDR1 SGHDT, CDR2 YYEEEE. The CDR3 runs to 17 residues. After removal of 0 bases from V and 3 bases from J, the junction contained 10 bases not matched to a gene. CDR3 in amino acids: CASSLGGRGLGKETQYF. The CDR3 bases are TGTGCCAGCAGCTTGGGTGGCAGGGGGCTTGGGAAAGAGACCCAGTACTTC.

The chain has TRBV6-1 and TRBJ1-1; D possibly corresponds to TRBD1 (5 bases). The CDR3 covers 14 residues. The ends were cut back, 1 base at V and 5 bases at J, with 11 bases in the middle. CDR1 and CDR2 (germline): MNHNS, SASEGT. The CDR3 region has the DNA TGTGCCAGCAGTGAAGTAGGGGTTTCGACTGAAGCTTTCTTT. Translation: CASSEVGVSTEAFF.

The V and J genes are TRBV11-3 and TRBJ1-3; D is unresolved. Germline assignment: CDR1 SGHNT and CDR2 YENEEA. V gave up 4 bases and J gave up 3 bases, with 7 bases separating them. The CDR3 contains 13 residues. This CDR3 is CASSSRDGNTIYF. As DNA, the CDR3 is TGTGCCAGCAGCTCGAGAGATGGAAACACCATATATTTT.

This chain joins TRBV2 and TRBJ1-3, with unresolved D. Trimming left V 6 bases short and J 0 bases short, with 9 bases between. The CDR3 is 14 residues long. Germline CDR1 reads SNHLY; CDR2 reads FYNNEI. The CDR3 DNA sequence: TGTGCCAGCAGAACAAGCTTCTCTGGAAACACCATATATTTT. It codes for CASRTSFSGNTIYF.

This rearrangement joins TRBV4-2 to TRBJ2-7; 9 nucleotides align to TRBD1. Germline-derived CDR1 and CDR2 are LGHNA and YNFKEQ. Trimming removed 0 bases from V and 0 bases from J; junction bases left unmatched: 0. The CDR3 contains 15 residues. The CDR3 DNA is TGTGCCAGCAGCCAAGAGGACAGGGGCTCCTACGAGCAGTACTTC. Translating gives CASSQEDRGSYEQYF.

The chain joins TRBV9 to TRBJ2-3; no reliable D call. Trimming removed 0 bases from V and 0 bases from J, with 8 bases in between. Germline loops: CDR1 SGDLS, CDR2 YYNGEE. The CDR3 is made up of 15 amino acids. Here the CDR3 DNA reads TGTGCCAGCAGCGTAGGTGCCTCGAGCACAGATACGCAGTATTTT. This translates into CASSVGASSTDTQYF.

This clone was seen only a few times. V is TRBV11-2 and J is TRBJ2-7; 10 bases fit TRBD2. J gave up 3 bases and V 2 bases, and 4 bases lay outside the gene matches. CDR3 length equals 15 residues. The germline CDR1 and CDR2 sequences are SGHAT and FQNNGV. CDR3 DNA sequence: TGTGCCAGCAGCTTACCGGGACTAGCGTACTACGAGCAGTACTTC. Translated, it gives CASSLPGLAYYEQYF.

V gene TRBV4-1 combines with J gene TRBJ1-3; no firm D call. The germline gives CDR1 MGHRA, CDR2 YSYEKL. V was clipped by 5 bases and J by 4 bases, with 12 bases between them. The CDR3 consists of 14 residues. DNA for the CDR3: TGCGCCAGCAGCTACCGAGTCGGAGGAAACACCATATATTTT. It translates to CASSYRVGGNTIYF.

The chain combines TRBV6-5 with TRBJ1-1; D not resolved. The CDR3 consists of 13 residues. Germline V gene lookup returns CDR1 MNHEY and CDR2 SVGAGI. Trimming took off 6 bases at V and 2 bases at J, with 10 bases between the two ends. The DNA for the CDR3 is TGTGCCAGCAGCAGACACCTTAACACTGAAGCTTTCTTT. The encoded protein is CASSRHLNTEAFF.

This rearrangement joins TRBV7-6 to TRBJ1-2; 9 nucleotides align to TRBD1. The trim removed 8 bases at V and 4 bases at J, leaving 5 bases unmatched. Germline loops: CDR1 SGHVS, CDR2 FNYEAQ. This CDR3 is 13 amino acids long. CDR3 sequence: CASSGQGGYGYTF. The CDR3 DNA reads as TGTGCCAGCTCGGGACAGGGCGGCTATGGCTACACCTTC.